Reported below is one T cell receptor beta chain. For TCRbeta, the library was prepared with unique molecular identifiers. In TCRdb, the PCR reads were re-called with MiXCR into one record per CDR3 protein. The sample gives about 410,000 distinct CDR3 sequences, roughly 21% of which show up once; 3% to 4.5% is in the top ten. This specimen comes from a study of T-cell reconstitution after alpha-beta-depleted transplantation in children. The source material was PBMCs from the stem cell graft donor, sampled from the stem cell graft. The sequence was obtained from a human donor who donated a stem cell graft to a child with acute myeloid leukemia.

Here the CDR3 DNA reads TGTGCCAGCCTCTCTCTCGTTCCCGGCGCGACAGGGGTTAGTGGTACAGATACGCAGTATTTT. It is translated as CASLSLVPGATGVSGTDTQYF. The chain recombines TRBV28 with TRBJ2-3; 8 bases are shared with TRBD1. CDR3 length equals 21 residues. The J segment lost 3 bases and the V segment lost 8 bases, leaving 28 bases of the junction unmatched. Looked up from germline, CDR1 is MDHEN and CDR2 is SYDVKM.